Shown below are 22 T cell receptor beta chains from a single sample sequenced in a study of blood T cell repertoires in COVID-19. Data came from immunoSEQ multiplex PCR; TCRdb stores just in-frame clones and leaves some out. The data contain some 170,000 clones, around 80% of them singletons. The sequencing input was PBMCs or T cells enriched from blood (not recorded which). These receptors all stem from a man aged 45-60 years who had recovered from COVID-19.

The V and J genes are TRBV5-8 and TRBJ2-5; 8 positions agree with TRBD1. The CDR3 is 17 amino acids. Germline lookup yields CDR1 SGHTS and CDR2 YDEGEE. With 0 bases clipped from V and 4 bases from J, the junction kept 11 bases outside the gene matches. As DNA, the CDR3 is TGTGCCAGCAGCTTGGGAGCCGTGGGCAGGGGGCGAGAGACCCAGTACTTC. Its translation is CASSLGAVGRGRETQYF.

V and J are TRBV24-1 and TRBJ2-2; the match to TRBD2 covers 8 bases. The CDR3 runs to 17 residues. Germline values: CDR1 KGHDR, CDR2 SFDVKD. V lost 4 bases, J lost 0 bases, and 6 bases stayed unmatched. CDR3 sequence reads: CATSDPAGGANTGELFF. In DNA, the CDR3 is TGTGCCACCAGTGACCCCGCGGGGGGTGCGAACACCGGGGAGCTGTTTTTT.

The V and J genes are TRBV12-5 and TRBJ1-1; D is unclear. From germline, CDR1 is LGHNT and CDR2 FRNRAP. Trimming left V 1 base short and J 6 bases short, with 12 bases between. The CDR3 loop spans 14 amino acids. CDR3: CASGLDFIGAEAFF. The CDR3, as DNA: TGTGCTAGTGGTTTGGACTTTATCGGGGCTGAAGCTTTCTTT.

The rearrangement uses TRBV7-8 and TRBJ1-3, with D unclear. V lost 1 base, J lost 0 bases, and 10 bases lay in between. This CDR3 has 16 amino acids. CDR1 SGHVS and CDR2 FQNEAQ come from the germline V gene. CDR3: CASSLVEWSSGNTIYF. The CDR3 DNA reads as TGTGCCAGCAGCTTAGTTGAGTGGAGCTCTGGAAACACCATATATTTT.

This chain joins TRBV5-1 and TRBJ1-1, with a possible D match to TRBD1 (6 bases). The CDR3 sequence is 12 residues long. Trimming left V 4 bases short and J 8 bases short, with 12 bases between. The germline gives CDR1 SGHRS, CDR2 YFSETQ. CDR3 in DNA: TGCGCCAGCAGCAGAGAACAGGGAGAAGCTTTCTTT. Protein: CASSREQGEAFF.

This sequence joins TRBV30 and TRBJ1-1, with D possibly being TRBD1 (6 bases). The CDR3 is 15 amino acids. The germline CDR1 and CDR2 sequences are GTSNPN and SVGIG (reference sequence). The V end lost 0 bases, the J end lost 7 bases, and 18 bases lay between the germline ends. The CDR3 spells CAWSVRVTGSREAFF. CDR3 DNA sequence: TGTGCCTGGAGTGTACGGGTAACAGGGTCCCGTGAAGCTTTCTTT.

The V and J genes are TRBV5-8 and TRBJ1-4; D may be TRBD1 (5 bases). V lost 4 bases, J lost 0 bases, and 13 bases lay in between. CDR3 length equals 16 residues. The V gene's germline CDR1 is SGHTS and CDR2 YDEGEE. The CDR3 sequence is CASSHGDYSTNEKLFF. The CDR3 DNA reads TGTGCCAGCAGCCATGGGGACTATTCAACTAATGAAAAACTGTTTTTT.

This rearrangement joins TRBV6-6 to TRBJ2-3, with a possible D match to TRBD1 (6 bases). Trimming removed 5 bases from V and 1 base from J, with 10 bases in between. Germline V lookup: CDR1 MNHNY, CDR2 SVGAGI (reference sequence). This CDR3 has 14 residues. DNA of the CDR3: TGTGCCAGCAGTACACACAGGGGCACAGATACGCAGTATTTT. Its protein product is CASSTHRGTDTQYF.

This clone has more than one count but fewer than ten. This chain joins TRBV29-1 and TRBJ2-1, with unresolved D. V was shortened by 6 bases and J by 5 bases, with 11 bases between the two germline ends. The CDR3 spans 12 residues. CDR1 is SQVTM and CDR2 is ANQGSEA in the germline V gene. The CDR3 DNA sequence: TGCAGCGTGACTCACTGGAACAATGAGCAGTTCTTC. It codes for CSVTHWNNEQFF.

The V and J genes are TRBV9 and TRBJ1-1; D perhaps matches TRBD1 (5 bases). The germline V gene encodes CDR1 SGDLS and CDR2 YYNGEE. Deletions cut 4 bases from V and 0 bases from J, with 22 bases between. This CDR3 is 18 amino acids long. CDR3 residues: CASSPNPAGAIMNTEAFF. The CDR3 region has the DNA TGTGCCAGCAGCCCCAACCCCGCTGGGGCGATCATGAACACTGAAGCTTTCTTT.

This clone was detected once. The chain links TRBV29-1 to TRBJ2-2; 8 nucleotides align to TRBD1. Germline V gene data show CDR1 as SQVTM and CDR2 as ANQGSEA. V was pared by 6 bases and J by 4 bases, with 4 bases of the junction left unmatched. The CDR3 runs to 13 residues. CDR3 DNA: TGCAGCGTGGCGGACAGGGCCACCGGGGAGCTGTTTTTT. Amino acid sequence: CSVADRATGELFF.

This clone showed up many times. The rearrangement links TRBV27 to TRBJ2-5; D remains unclear. Germline-derived CDR1 and CDR2 are MNHEY and SMNVEV (reference sequence). The CDR3 runs to 14 residues. Trimming removed 5 bases at V and 1 base at J, with 11 bases between. The CDR3 here is CASSPPGSQETQYF. The CDR3 bases are TGTGCCAGCAGTCCCCCAGGTTCCCAAGAGACCCAGTACTTC.

The chain recombines TRBV28 with TRBJ1-6; D not resolved. Germline CDR1 and CDR2: MDHEN and SYDVKM. The CDR3 covers 13 residues. Trimming removed 7 bases from V and 4 bases from J, with 8 bases in between. The CDR3 spells CASTAQYNSPLHF. The CDR3 coding sequence is TGTGCCAGCACTGCACAGTATAATTCACCCCTCCACTTT.

The rearrangement links TRBV7-2 to TRBJ1-1, with D unresolved. The CDR3 contains 14 residues. The V gene lost 5 bases and the J gene lost 6 bases, with 16 bases spanning the gap. CDR1 and CDR2 (germline): SGHTA, FQGNSA. The CDR3 loop is CASSHTRGRAEAFF. CDR3 sequence (DNA): TGTGCCAGCAGCCATACACGGGGAAGGGCTGAAGCTTTCTTT.

This chain uses TRBV5-1 with TRBJ1-3; D ambiguous. The CDR3 is made up of 14 amino acids. Germline-derived CDR1 and CDR2 are SGHRS and YFSETQ. Deletions cut 1 base from V and 0 bases from J, with 5 bases between. The CDR3 bases are TGCGCCAGCAGCTTGCCGAGCTCTGGAAACACCATATATTTT. Amino acids: CASSLPSSGNTIYF.

This clone was counted once. J is TRBJ2-7 and V is TRBV27, with D perhaps TRBD1 (6 bases). CDR1 and CDR2 from the germline V gene are MNHEY and SMNVEV (reference sequence). Trimming shortened V by 10 bases and J by 3 bases, and 10 bases separated the two germline ends. The CDR3 length is 11 residues. In nucleotides, the CDR3 is TGTGCCATAGGACAGCGCTACGAGCAGTACTTC. Protein product: CAIGQRYEQYF.

This sequence joins TRBV24-1 and TRBJ2-3; 9 bases map to TRBD2. Trimming removed 2 bases from V and 0 bases from J; junction bases left unmatched: 11. The CDR3 extends over 19 amino acids. Germline V gives CDR1 KGHDR, CDR2 SFDVKD. The CDR3 bases are TGTGCCACCAGTGATTCGGGTCTAGCGGGGCCAACTAGCACAGATACGCAGTATTTT. This sequence encodes CATSDSGLAGPTSTDTQYF.

This clone was observed a few times. The chain is built from TRBV4-2 and TRBJ2-7; 9 bases are a match to TRBD1. V lost 1 base to trimming and J lost 6 bases; unmatched junction nucleotides: 7. There are 15 residues in the CDR3. Germline CDR1 LGHNA, CDR2 YNFKEQ. The CDR3 DNA reads as TGTGCCAGCAGCCAAGCCTCCGGACAGGGGTCCGAGCAGTACTTC. This encodes CASSQASGQGSEQYF.

This clone was found a few times. The V and J genes are TRBV7-6 and TRBJ2-1, with 16 bases identical to TRBD2. This CDR3 is 18 amino acids long. The germline gives CDR1 SGHVS, CDR2 FNYEAQ. The V segment lost 2 bases and the J segment 8 bases; nucleotides outside the gene matches: 9. The CDR3 sequence is CASSLRLGTSGGVYEQFF. The CDR3 nucleotides read TGTGCCAGCAGCTTACGGCTCGGGACTAGCGGGGGGGTCTATGAGCAGTTCTTC.

The rearrangement joins TRBV2 to TRBJ2-6, with TRBD1 identical over 8 bases. This CDR3 has 16 amino acids. Germline loops: CDR1 SNHLY, CDR2 FYNNEI. The V segment lost 5 bases and the J segment 2 bases; nucleotides outside the gene matches: 5. The CDR3: CASSPRQGTGANVLTF. The CDR3 DNA sequence: TGTGCCAGCAGTCCGAGACAGGGGACTGGGGCCAACGTCCTGACTTTC.

Only a few counts were recorded for this clone. J is TRBJ2-5 and V is TRBV12-3 or TRBV12-4; D perhaps matches TRBD2 (5 bases). The CDR3 extends over 13 amino acids. Trimming removed 5 bases at V and 5 bases at J, with 12 bases between. CDR3 nucleotides: TGTGCCAGCAGTCTGGGAAGGAGGGAGACCCAGTACTTC. Protein product: CASSLGRRETQYF.

This chain joins TRBV9 and TRBJ2-2, with 13 bases identical to TRBD2. This CDR3 is 16 amino acids long. CDR1 is SGDLS, CDR2 YYNGEE, per germline. Germline trimming cut 2 bases from V and 4 bases from J; bases unmatched to any gene: 2. For the CDR3, the DNA is TGTGCCAGCAGCGTCCGACTAGCGGGGGGCACCGGGGAGCTGTTTTTT. Its translation: CASSVRLAGGTGELFF.